The sequence of this T cell receptor beta chain was determined in a study of identical twins. General study points: Conclusions came from cross-sectional statistical analysis, not from following the same donors.

This clonotype was picked up a small number of times. Its antigen is unknown. TCRdb reanalysed the 5' RACE reads using MiXCR and keeps one entry per CDR3 protein. This table holds approximately 500,000 distinct CDR3 sequences, nearly 15% found once. Each donor was a healthy Caucasian. CDR1 and CDR2 from the germline V gene are SNHLY and FYNNEI. The CDR3 sequence is 14 residues long. With V trimmed by 6 bases and J by 3 bases, 6 bases remained unmatched. This same sample was also part of a study on yellow fever vaccine responses in identical twins.

The rearrangement joins TRBV2 to TRBJ2-7; TRBD1 aligns across 9 bases. The receptor comes from a woman aged 18-35 years in good health. The sequenced sample was CD4+ T cells sorted from blood. CDR3 sequence reads: CASSPTGQGYEQYF. CDR3 sequence (DNA): TGTGCCAGCAGCCCCACGGGACAGGGCTACGAGCAGTACTTC.